This T cell receptor (beta chain) was captured by sequencing in a study of cytomegalovirus exposure and HLA in healthy donors. Study-wide points: Confirmation in vitro established that a few CMV-associated chains were specific for CMV antigens.

Per germline, CDR1 SEHNR and CDR2 FQNEAQ (reference sequence). The CDR3 length is 11 residues. V lost 5 bases and J 6 bases, leaving 4 bases between the germline ends. Concerning this clone: The antigen is not known.

The PCR employed 60 Vbeta primers together with 13 Jbeta primers. Original methodology: A follow-up analysis tallied 65 million to 80 million unique TCR beta chains, approximately 10 million shared. Data came from immunoSEQ multiplex PCR; TCRdb stores just in-frame clones and leaves some out. The V and J calls and clone size were taken over from that table, and D and trimming were inferred from the DNA. The sample holds roughly 200,000 clones, roughly 72% seen once. Source material: PBMCs. This TCR was recovered from a man younger than 40 in good health and CMV-seronegative. V usage is TRBV7-9 and J usage is TRBJ1-4; D is ambiguous. This CDR3 is CASSPDEKLFF. The DNA of the CDR3 is TGTGCCAGCAGCCCGGATGAAAAACTGTTTTTT.